Below, one T cell receptor (beta chain) is given with its context. As yet, its antigen is unknown. The sample comes from a study of OX40 agonist ivuxolimab in advanced cancers. Looking at the study overall: Patients achieving partial responses numbered three: one hepatocellular carcinoma case and two cutaneous melanoma cases. Whole-study results and caveats: Relative to CD4+, CD8+ T cells held more expanded clones on average.

CDR3 length: 17 amino acids. Germline values: CDR1 SEHNR, CDR2 FQNEAQ (reference sequence). V was cut by 5 bases and J by 1 base, with 18 bases left in between. Libraries were prepared by immunoSEQ multiplex PCR; TCRdb keeps only in-frame clonotypes and omits some of them. The sample lists under 50,000 clones, approximately 80% occurring once. Sequences were derived from CD4+ or CD8+ T cells sorted from blood, sampled in a trial of the OX40 agonist ivuxolimab. The receptor was derived from an adult with an advanced solid tumor such as melanoma, head and neck, liver or kidney cancer. This rearrangement joins TRBV7-9 to TRBJ1-3; a weak D match, TRBD1 (5 bases). CDR3 protein: CASSRQGGGSSGNTIYF. The CDR3 bases are TGTGCCAGCAGCCGTCAAGGCGGGGGATCATCTGGAAACACCATATATTTT.